This is a list of T cell receptor beta chains from one sample in a study of radiation and T cells in renal cell carcinoma. Sequenced by immunoSEQ multiplex PCR; TCRdb stores in-frame clones only, minus some. The sample holds 60,000 to 80,000 clones, more than 75% seen once. This specimen was blood, taken from a patient whose treatment included radiotherapy and nephrectomy. Receptors were obtained from a man in his fifties or sixties with renal cell carcinoma. Both conserved end residues are part of each CDR3. D genes are given only for firm matches. Not all rows give a size; the values are once, few, many and, for expanded clones, a class.

>-|TRBV7-8|TRBD2|TRBJ2-1
CASSLAYSGSGDEQFF
TGTGCCAGCAGCTTAGCGTATAGCGGGAGCGGAGATGAGCAGTTCTTC
>-|TRBV28|-|TRBJ1-4
CASSTGHEKLFF
TGTGCCAGCAGTACCGGTCATGAAAAACTGTTTTTT
>-|TRBV10-1|TRBD1|TRBJ2-1
CASGTGAYNEQFF
TGCGCCAGCGGGACAGGGGCCTACAATGAGCAGTTCTTC
>-|TRBV28|-|TRBJ2-7
CASSPGPRQQYF
TGTGCCAGCAGTCCCGGGCCTCGACAGCAGTACTTC
>once|TRBV6-1|TRBD2|TRBJ2-3
CASKELAGGDTQYF
TGTGCCAGCAAGGAACTAGCGGGAGGGGATACGCAGTATTTT
>once|TRBV4-2|-|TRBJ1-5
CASSETGRGLEGNQPQHF
TGTGCCAGCAGCGAAACTGGACGAGGGCTGGAGGGCAATCAGCCCCAGCATTTT
>-|TRBV7-2|-|TRBJ1-2
CASSGGPNYGYTF
TGTGCCAGCAGCGGGGGCCCGAACTATGGCTACACCTTC
>-|TRBV27|-|TRBJ2-7
CASSRGRVTYEQYF
TGTGCCAGCAGTCGGGGGCGGGTAACCTACGAGCAGTACTTC
>-|TRBV30|-|TRBJ1-5
CAWSGDRDQPQHF
TGTGCCTGGAGTGGTGATCGTGATCAGCCCCAGCATTTT
>-|TRBV28|-|TRBJ1-1
CASSKPWTESKAFF
TGTGCCAGCAGTAAGCCCTGGACAGAATCGAAAGCTTTCTTT
>-|TRBV4-1|-|TRBJ2-1
CASRGTSSYNEQFF
TGCGCCAGCAGGGGGACAAGCTCCTACAATGAGCAGTTCTTC
>-|TRBV7-8|TRBD2|TRBJ2-7
CASSFGLAEGYEQYF
TGTGCCAGCAGCTTCGGGCTAGCGGAAGGTTACGAGCAGTACTTC
>-|TRBV5-8|-|TRBJ1-2
CASRGRGQNGYTF
TGTGCCAGTAGAGGACGGGGGCAGAATGGCTACACCTTC
>-|TRBV30|TRBD2|TRBJ2-7
CAWSNIIAGGYEQYF
TGTGCCTGGAGTAACATAATAGCGGGGGGCTACGAGCAGTACTTC
>-|TRBV5-4|-|TRBJ2-7
CAFLPAQAPYEQYF
TGTGCCTTCCTACCAGCTCAGGCCCCCTACGAGCAGTACTTC
>-|TRBV5-6|-|TRBJ1-2
CASSLGRNYGYTF
TGTGCCAGCAGCTTGGGTCGGAACTATGGCTACACCTTC
>once|TRBV28|TRBD1|TRBJ2-1
CASSATGTGGLEQFF
TGTGCCAGCAGTGCGACCGGGACAGGGGGCCTTGAGCAGTTCTTC
>few|TRBV2|-|TRBJ1-5
CASSGEGGGGQPQHF
TGTGCCAGCAGTGGAGAAGGAGGGGGGGGTCAGCCCCAGCATTTT
>-|TRBV27|TRBD1|TRBJ1-1
CASSMYRGMNTEAFF
TGTGCCAGCAGTATGTACAGGGGGATGAACACTGAAGCTTTCTTT
>-|TRBV27|TRBD1|TRBJ1-5
CASRKQGAPNQPQHF
TGTGCCAGCAGGAAACAGGGGGCACCCAATCAGCCCCAGCATTTT
>few|TRBV4-3|-|TRBJ2-1
CASSQDPPGREYYNEQFF
TGCGCCAGCAGCCAAGACCCGCCCGGCAGGGAGTATTACAATGAGCAGTTCTTC
>-|TRBV27|-|TRBJ2-7
CASSPRGVSRAQYF
TGTGCCAGCAGTCCCAGGGGGGTGAGCCGCGCGCAGTACTTC
>-|TRBV10-1|TRBD2|TRBJ2-3
CASSGGSGRSGRTDTQYF
TGCGCCAGCAGTGGAGGTAGCGGGAGAAGTGGGAGGACAGATACGCAGTATTTT
>-|TRBV7-2|TRBD1|TRBJ2-1
CASSFGTEVNNEQFF
TGTGCCAGCAGCTTCGGGACAGAAGTAAACAATGAGCAGTTCTTC
>-|TRBV28|-|TRBJ2-1
CASSQQGRTWVQFF
TGTGCCAGCAGTCAACAGGGACGGACCTGGGTGCAGTTCTTC
>-|TRBV20-1|-|TRBJ1-1
CSAGRVEAFF
TGCAGTGCTGGGCGAGTCGAAGCTTTCTTT
>-|TRBV27|-|TRBJ1-2
CASRTQGRYGYTF
TGTGCCAGCAGGACACAGGGCAGATATGGCTACACCTTC
>-|TRBV11-2|-|TRBJ2-2
CASSLAVGKTRAGELFF
TGTGCCAGCAGCTTAGCAGTAGGGAAGACTAGAGCCGGGGAGCTGTTTTTT
>-|TRBV28|TRBD1|TRBJ1-2
CASSSPDRAGGYTF
TGTGCCAGCAGTTCCCCTGACAGGGCAGGGGGCTACACCTTC
>-|TRBV19|TRBD2|TRBJ2-3
CASSVTSGTDTQYF
TGTGCCAGTAGTGTCACTAGCGGCACAGATACGCAGTATTTT
>-|TRBV6-5|-|TRBJ2-2
CASSFSGFRELFF
TGTGCCAGCAGTTTTTCGGGGTTCCGGGAGCTGTTTTTT
>once|TRBV6-6|-|TRBJ2-5
CASSEGGRETQYF
TGTGCCAGCAGCGAAGGGGGGAGGGAGACCCAGTACTTC
>-|TRBV11-3|TRBD2|TRBJ2-2
CASSLRAGVTTGELFF
TGTGCCAGCAGCTTACGGGCGGGAGTCACCACCGGGGAGCTGTTTTTT
>-|TRBV6-1|-|TRBJ2-2
CASGNTGELFF
TGTGCCAGCGGCAACACCGGGGAGCTGTTTTTT
>-|TRBV29-1|-|TRBJ1-2
CSVEWFDGYTF
TGCAGCGTTGAATGGTTTGATGGCTACACCTTC